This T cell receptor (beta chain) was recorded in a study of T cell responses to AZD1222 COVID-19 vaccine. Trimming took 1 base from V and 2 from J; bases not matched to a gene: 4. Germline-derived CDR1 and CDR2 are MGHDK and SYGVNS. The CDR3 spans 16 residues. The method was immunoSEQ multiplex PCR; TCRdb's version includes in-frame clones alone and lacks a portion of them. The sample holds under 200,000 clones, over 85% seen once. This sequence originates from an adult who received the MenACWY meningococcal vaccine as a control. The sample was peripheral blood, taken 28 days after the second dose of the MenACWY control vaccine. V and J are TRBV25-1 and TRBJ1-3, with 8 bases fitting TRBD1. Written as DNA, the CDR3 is TGTGCCAGCAGTGAATTACAGGGGGTCGCTGGAAACACCATATATTTT. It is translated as CASSELQGVAGNTIYF.